This T cell receptor beta chain originates from a study of shared clonotypes between healthy human individuals. Study-level background: Aged between 18 and 49, the donors were a couple of women and a few men.

Germline V gene lookup returns CDR1 SGHDN and CDR2 FVKESK. Deletions cut 3 bases from V and 11 bases from J, with 22 bases between. There are 15 residues in the CDR3. Naive CD45RA+ and memory CD45RA-negative subsets were split from CD4+ cells. This was a deep-level run. Sequenced by immunoSEQ multiplex PCR; TCRdb stores in-frame clones only, minus some. This sample has roughly 1 million clones, with around 75% found just once. The sample taken for sequencing was memory CD4+ T cells sorted from blood. Subset: CD45RA-negative fraction. The TCR sequence derives from a man aged 18 to 35 in good health. V gene TRBV14 combines with J gene TRBJ2-5; possible D gene TRBD2, 6 bases. In nucleotides, the CDR3 is TGTGCCAGCAGCCAGGGGGGAGCTACCCACTCCCTGCAGTACTTC. Translated: CASSQGGATHSLQYF.